A selection of T cell receptor beta chains follows, all from one sample in a study of CD8+CD57+ T cells in acquired aplastic anemia. TCRdb analysed the reads with MiXCR anew, one entry per CDR3 protein. The table lists fewer than 300,000 distinct CDR3 sequences, 82% of them singletons. Sequenced material: sorted CD4+, CD8+, or CD8+CD57+ T cells (not recorded which) from PBMCs. The receptors stem from a human donor with aplastic anemia. CDR3s include the opening cysteine and the closing phenylalanine or tryptophan. The D gene is left open where the match is weak. Some rows mark clone size as missing; the rest say once, few, many or name a class of expanded clone.

V gene	D gene	clone size	J gene	CDR3 protein	CDR3 DNA
TRBV9	.	.	TRBJ2-3	CASSVTGGRTDTHF	TGTGCCAGCAGCGTAACAGGAGGTCGCACAGATACGCACTTT
TRBV2	.	.	TRBJ2-3	CASGAARETLYF	TGTGCCAGCGGCGCCGCTAGAGAGACGCTGTATTTT
TRBV10-3	.	.	TRBJ1-2	CATRSSVSPRFGYTF	TGTGCCACACGTTCCTCTGTTTCCCCTCGTTTTGGCTACACCTTC
TRBV7-8	.	.	TRBJ2-3	CASSLAGGADTHF	TGTGCCAGCAGCTTAGCGGGAGGAGCCGATACGCATTTT
TRBV7-2	TRBD2	few	TRBJ2-7	CASSAAGGPDKQYF	TGTGCCAGCAGCGCCGCGGGGGGTCCCGATAAGCAGTATTTC
TRBV11-2	.	.	TRBJ2-3	CASHPGMVADTQYF	TGTGCCAGCCATCCCGGCATGGTTGCCGATACGCAGTATTTT
TRBV9	TRBD1	few	TRBJ1-2	CASSVGTGRYGYTF	TGTGCCAGCAGCGTAGGGACAGGGAGGTATGGCTACACCTTC
TRBV7-3	TRBD1	.	TRBJ2-3	CASGPGGTYAEYF	TGTGCCAGCGGGCCAGGGGGCACATATGCAGAGTATTTT
TRBV5-4	.	few	TRBJ2-3	CASSFRGPDTQYF	TGTGCCAGCAGCTTTAGGGGCCCAGATACGCAGTATTTT
TRBV5-6	TRBD1	.	TRBJ1-1	CASSLRTGGQDEAFF	TGTGCCAGCAGCCTCCGGACAGGAGGGCAAGATGAAGCTTTCTTT
TRBV7-9	TRBD2	.	TRBJ2-5	CASSRGLAGETRYF	TGTGCCAGCAGCAGAGGCCTCGCGGGAGAGACCCGGTACTTC
TRBV10-1	.	.	TRBJ2-7	CASSEGEGPYEQYF	TGCGCCAGCAGTGAGGGGGAAGGTCCCTACGAGCAGTACTTC
TRBV7-8	.	.	TRBJ1-1	CASSLSGGPDKQYFF	TGTGCCAGCAGCTTATCGGGCGGTCCCGATAAGCAGTATTTCTTT
TRBV9	TRBD1	.	TRBJ2-1	CASSVERTGGNDEQFF	TGTGCCAGCAGCGTAGAAAGAACAGGGGGGAACGATGAGCAGTTCTTC
TRBV12-3/TRBV12-4	.	.	TRBJ1-1	CASSLPGNTEAFF	TGTGCCAGCAGTTTACCAGGGAACACTGAAGCTTTCTTT
TRBV7-3	.	.	TRBJ2-3	CASSLARGPGTQLF	TGTGCCAGCAGCTTAGCGCGAGGGCCGGGTACGCAGCTTTTT
TRBV7-8	.	.	TRBJ2-7	CASSLDSGIDEQYF	TGCGCCAGCAGCTTGGATTCAGGGATCGACGAGCAGTACTTC
TRBV7-9	.	.	TRBJ1-2	CASSLAGDRSGYTF	TGTGCCAGCAGCTTAGCGGGAGACAGAAGCGGCTACACCTTC
TRBV9	TRBD1	few	TRBJ1-6	CASSSRDRGLDYALHF	TGTGCCAGCAGCTCACGGGACAGGGGCTTGGACTATGCCCTCCACTTT
TRBV5-4	.	.	TRBJ2-5	CASSFTGYQETQYF	TGTGCCAGCAGCTTTACTGGCTACCAAGAGACCCAGTACTTC
TRBV5-4	.	.	TRBJ2-5	CASSARGETQYF	TGTGCCAGTAGCGCCCGAGGGGAGACCCAGTACTTC
TRBV7-3	.	.	TRBJ2-7	CASSEGPCQEYF	TGTGCCAGCAGCGAGGGCCCATGCCAGGAGTACTTC
TRBV7-6	.	.	TRBJ1-2	CASSSTGKKYGYTF	TGTGCTAGCAGCTCAACCGGGAAGAAGTATGGCTACACCTTC
TRBV5-1	.	.	TRBJ2-3	CASSFDGTETDTQYF	TGCGCCAGCAGCTTTGACGGCACTGAAACAGATACGCAGTATTTT
TRBV7-6	.	.	TRBJ1-6	CASTLGRVRSGAHLHF	TGTGCCAGCACCCTAGGGAGGGTCCGCTCTGGGGCACACCTCCACTTT
TRBV5-5	.	.	TRBJ2-5	CASSSSQAGRETQYF	TGTGCCAGCAGCTCCTCACAGGCAGGGCGAGAGACCCAGTACTTC
TRBV7-8	.	.	TRBJ2-2	CASSFASGPKGELFF	TGCGCCAGCAGCTTCGCCTCGGGTCCGAAAGGGGAGCTGTTTTTT
TRBV7-3	.	.	TRBJ1-1	CASSVYAKGTTAAF	TGTGCCAGCAGCGTCTATGCGAAAGGCACTACAGCTGCTTTT
TRBV7-2	.	once	TRBJ2-1	CASSTGVRDIEAQFF	TGTGCCAGCAGTACGGGCGTGCGGGACATCGAAGCGCAGTTCTTC
TRBV5-6	.	few	TRBJ2-2	CASSLERGTGELFF	TGTGCCAGCAGCTTGGAGAGGGGCACCGGGGAGCTGTTTTTT
TRBV9	.	once	TRBJ2-3	CASSVERGSYNEYF	TGTGCCAGCAGCGTAGAGCGAGGCTCCTACAATGAGTATTTT
TRBV7-9	TRBD2	.	TRBJ2-3	CASSLAGGPGREEF	TGTGCCAGCAGCTTAGCGGGAGGTCCCGGGAGGGAGGAGTTT
TRBV9	.	.	TRBJ1-2	CASSTGYTF	TGTGCCAGCAGTACTGGCTACACCTTC
TRBV5-8	.	.	TRBJ2-7	CASSLKREDWYF	TGTGCCAGCAGCTTGAAGCGAGAGGATTGGTACTTC
TRBV15	.	.	TRBJ2-3	CASSLAASPETQYF	TGTGCCAGCAGCTTAGCGGCAAGTCCCGAGACGCAGTATTTT
TRBV29-1	TRBD1	.	TRBJ1-4	CSVDETGVNEKLFF	TGCAGCGTTGATGAGACAGGGGTAAATGAAAAACTGTTTTTT
TRBV25-1	.	few	TRBJ2-2	CASIGENTGELFF	TGTGCCAGCATTGGGGAGAACACCGGGGAGCTGTTTTTT
TRBV7-9	.	.	TRBJ2-5	CAGQGARETQYFETQYF	.